This T cell receptor (beta chain) came from a study of blood T cell repertoires in COVID-19. For the study at large: T cells, B-cell-depleted T cells, or PBMCs supplied cDNA or gDNA.

Germline CDR1 SGHRS, CDR2 YFSETQ. Between the trimmed V and J ends, which lost 0 bases and 3 bases, there was a span of 9 bases. The CDR3 sequence is 14 residues long. Repertoires were generated with immunoSEQ multiplex PCR, while TCRdb's copy carries only in-frame clones and drops some. The sample consists of approximately 260,000 clones, about 89% of them appearing once. The sequenced sample consisted of peripheral blood. This chain connects TRBV5-1 to TRBJ1-2; D is unresolved. The clonotype comes from a man aged 45 to 65 with acute or convalescent COVID-19. CDR3 region: CASSLGGRDYGYTF. In nucleotides, the CDR3 is TGCGCCAGCAGCTTGGGAGGGCGCGACTATGGCTACACCTTC. Full variable domain (remainder filled in from reference TRBV5-1 and TRBJ1-2): KAGVTQTPRYLIKTRGQQVTLSCSPISGHRSVSWYQQTPGQGLQFLFEYFSETQRNKGNFPGRFSGRQFSNSRSEMNVSTLELGDSALYLCASSLGGRDYGYTFGSGTRLTVV.